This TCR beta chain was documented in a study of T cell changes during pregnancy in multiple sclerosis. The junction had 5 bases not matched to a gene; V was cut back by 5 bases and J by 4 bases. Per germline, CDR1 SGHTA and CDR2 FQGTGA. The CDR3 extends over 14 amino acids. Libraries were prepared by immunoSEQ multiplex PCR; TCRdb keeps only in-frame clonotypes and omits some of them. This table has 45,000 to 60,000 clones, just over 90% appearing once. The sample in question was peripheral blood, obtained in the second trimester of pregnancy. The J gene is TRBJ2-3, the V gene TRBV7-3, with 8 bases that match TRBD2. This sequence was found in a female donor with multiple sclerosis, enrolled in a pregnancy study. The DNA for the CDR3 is TGTGCCAGCAGCCCTCCCGGGAGGGCAGATACGCAGTATTTT. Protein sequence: CASSPPGRADTQYF.